This TCR beta chain came from a study of blood T cell repertoires in COVID-19. Background on the study: The United States, Italy and Spain were the sources of the acute and convalescent COVID-19 samples. In each case, the material was cDNA or gDNA derived from T cells, B-cell-depleted T cells, or PBMCs.

Study processing details: Reference gene primers were amplified, and this amplification served to estimate nucleated cell counts. Profiling relied on immunoSEQ multiplex PCR, and the TCRdb table lists in-frame clones only, not all of them. The DNA gave D and trimming, while V, J and clone size come from that table. The repertoire has around 69,000 clones, approximately 89% of them found once; the top ten carry about 4.9%. The CDR3 covers 14 residues. With 4 bases clipped from V and 2 bases from J, the junction kept 2 bases outside the gene matches. The V gene's germline CDR1 is SGHRS and CDR2 YFSETQ.

This rearrangement joins TRBV5-1 to TRBJ2-7; 11 nucleotides agree with TRBD2. This receptor was obtained from a woman aged 45-65 years with active COVID-19. The material sequenced was peripheral blood. CDR3 protein: CASSETSGAYEQYF. The CDR3, as DNA: TGCGCCAGCAGCGAGACTAGCGGGGCCTACGAGCAGTACTTC.